Presented here are 28 T cell receptor beta chains from one specimen sequenced in a study of PD-L1 blockade in urothelial cancer. Here immunoSEQ multiplex PCR was the method, and the copy in TCRdb shows in-frame clones only, minus some. The repertoire holds 60,000 to 65,000 clones, with 81% as singletons. Documented time point: pretreatment peripheral blood. The material sequenced was PBMCs, taken around atezolizumab (anti-PD-L1) treatment. The receptors come from a man aged 70 or older with urothelial cancer.

In its sample, this clone was seen a few times. The J gene is TRBJ1-1, the V gene TRBV5-1; TRBD1 matches 10 bases. This CDR3 spans 17 amino acids. Germline CDR1 reads SGHRS; CDR2 reads YFSETQ. V lost 3 bases to trimming and J lost 0 bases; unmatched junction nucleotides: 8. CDR3 region: CASSSRGQGGMNTEAFF. The CDR3, as DNA: TGCGCCAGCAGCTCCAGAGGACAGGGGGGGATGAACACTGAAGCTTTCTTT.

The rearrangement uses TRBV30 and TRBJ2-7; D remains ambiguous. The V end was cut by 1 base, the J end by 3 bases, with 7 bases between. Germline V lookup: CDR1 GTSNPN, CDR2 SVGIG (reference sequence). This CDR3 contains 12 residues. The CDR3 bases are TGTGCCTGGAGTGGGCTTGGCTACGAGCAGTACTTC. It codes for CAWSGLGYEQYF.

The rearrangement links TRBV19 to TRBJ2-5, with 8 positions matching TRBD2. The V and J ends lost 3 bases and 5 bases, in that order; junction bases with no gene match: 11. The CDR3 sequence is 16 residues long. The V gene's germline CDR1 is LNHDA and CDR2 SQIVND (reference sequence). The CDR3 sequence is CASSMEFREGLETQYF. As DNA, the CDR3 is TGTGCCAGTAGTATGGAGTTTCGGGAGGGCCTGGAGACCCAGTACTTC.

This clone was detected once. V and J are TRBV5-1 and TRBJ2-7; D remains unclear. Germline V gene sequence: CDR1 SGHRS, CDR2 YFSETQ. V shed 1 base and J shed 0 bases, with 11 bases lying between them. The length of the CDR3 is 15 residues. The CDR3 nucleotides are TGCGCCAGCAGCTTGCTGTCGGTGAGCTCCTACGAGCAGTACTTC. Protein sequence: CASSLLSVSSYEQYF.

This clone has more than one count but fewer than ten. V and J are TRBV15 and TRBJ1-1; the D is unclear. Per the germline V gene, CDR1 is LNHNV and CDR2 is YYDKDF (reference sequence). The CDR3 length is 14 residues. Trimming shortened V by 2 bases and J by 1 base, and 8 bases separated the two germline ends. This CDR3 reads CATSRRRANTEAFF. In DNA, the CDR3 is TGTGCCACCAGCAGAAGAAGAGCGAACACTGAAGCTTTCTTT. The full variable domain, completed using reference TRBV15 and TRBJ1-1, is DAMVIQNPRYQVTQFGKPVTLSCSQTLNHNVMYWYQQKSSQAPKLLFHYYDKDFNNEADTPDNFQSRRPNTSFCFLDIRSPGLGDTAMYLCATSRRRANTEAFFGQGTRLTVV.

V is TRBV5-6 and J is TRBJ1-5; weak D call: TRBD1 (5 bases). The germline V gene encodes CDR1 SGHDT and CDR2 YYEEEE. The germline V and J ends were trimmed by 1 base and 7 bases, with 15 bases remaining between them. The CDR3 extends over 15 amino acids. CDR3 in amino acids: CASSLIRDRRQPQHF. As DNA, the CDR3 is TGTGCCAGCAGCTTGATCCGAGACAGACGACAGCCCCAGCATTTT.

The chain uses TRBV30 and TRBJ1-3; a possible D gene is TRBD1 (5 bases). Germline-derived CDR1 and CDR2 are GTSNPN and SVGIG (reference sequence). The V gene lost 1 base and the J gene lost 4 bases, with 11 bases spanning the gap. CDR3 length: 14 residues. The CDR3 spells CAWSAVGGGNTIYF. The CDR3 coding sequence is TGTGCCTGGAGTGCTGTTGGGGGGGGAAACACCATATATTTT.

This clone was detected only once. The V call is TRBV7-9, the J call TRBJ2-1; 9 bases are a match to TRBD2. This CDR3 has 18 amino acids. With 1 base clipped from V and 3 bases from J, the junction kept 10 bases outside the gene matches. Germline CDR1 reads SEHNR; CDR2 reads FQNEAQ (reference sequence). CDR3 in amino acids: CASSLDSGRRGNYNEQFF. CDR3 sequence (DNA): TGTGCCAGCAGCTTAGACAGCGGGAGGCGGGGTAACTACAATGAGCAGTTCTTC.

This clone was counted once. The chain recombines TRBV13 with TRBJ1-1; a possible D gene is TRBD1 (6 bases). The germline V gene encodes CDR1 PRHDT and CDR2 FYEKMQ (reference sequence). The CDR3 is 14 residues long. The V end lost 0 bases, the J end lost 8 bases, and 13 bases lay between the germline ends. This CDR3 reads CASSLGQGLTEAFF. CDR3 in DNA: TGTGCCAGCAGCTTAGGACAGGGTCTCACCGAAGCTTTCTTT. The full variable domain, rest sourced from reference TRBV13 and TRBJ1-1, is AAGVIQSPRHLIKEKRETATLKCYPIPRHDTVYWYQQGPGQDPQFLISFYEKMQSDKGSIPDRFSAQQFSDYHSELNMSSLELGDSALYFCASSLGQGLTEAFFGQGTRLTVV.

The rearrangement uses TRBV4-1 and TRBJ2-3, with 7 bases lining up with TRBD2. There are 17 residues in the CDR3. Germline V gene sequence: CDR1 MGHRA, CDR2 YSYEKL. The trim removed 0 bases at V and 6 bases at J, leaving 12 bases unmatched. The CDR3: CASSQDRGGGPGDTQYF. The DNA for the CDR3 is TGCGCCAGCAGCCAAGATCGCGGCGGGGGACCTGGGGATACGCAGTATTTT.

This clone is labeled medium-sized (0.01 to 0.1%). This chain joins TRBV19 and TRBJ1-5; tentatively, D is TRBD1 (6 bases). Per the germline V gene, CDR1 is LNHDA and CDR2 is SQIVND (reference sequence). V lost 6 bases, J lost 2 bases, and 14 bases lay in between. This CDR3 has 15 amino acids. DNA of the CDR3: TGTGCCAGTAGAGCGACAGGCCTGGGCAATCAGCCCCAGCATTTT. Amino acid sequence: CASRATGLGNQPQHF.

The CDR3 coding sequence is TGTGCCAGCAGCCGGCCTAGCGAGACCTACGAGCAGTACTTC. This sequence encodes CASSRPSETYEQYF. This chain links TRBV14 with TRBJ2-7, with D possibly TRBD2 on 6 matching bases. V lost 4 bases and J lost 2, with 12 bases in between. The CDR3 consists of 14 residues. Per the germline V gene, CDR1 is SGHDN and CDR2 is FVKESK.

This chain connects TRBV27 to TRBJ2-1; tentative D call: TRBD2 (5 bases). With 2 bases removed from V and 4 bases from J, the gap between germline ends came to 6 bases. CDR3 length: 13 residues. Germline assignment: CDR1 MNHEY and CDR2 SMNVEV (reference sequence). The CDR3 here is CASSLRLYNEQFF. The CDR3, as DNA: TGTGCCAGCAGTTTAAGACTATACAATGAGCAGTTCTTC.

This chain joins TRBV5-1 and TRBJ2-2; 7 bases fit TRBD2. There are 15 residues in the CDR3. From germline, CDR1 is SGHRS and CDR2 YFSETQ. The ends lost 1 base at V and 0 bases at J; junction bases unmatched: 0. CDR3 amino acids: CASSLRGANTGELFF. CDR3 sequence (DNA): TGCGCCAGCAGCTTGCGGGGGGCGAACACCGGGGAGCTGTTTTTT.

The rearrangement joins TRBV29-1 to TRBJ1-2; the D gene is possibly TRBD1 (6 bases). The CDR3 runs 13 residues. The V and J ends lost 0 bases and 6 bases respectively, with 11 bases between them. Germline V gene sequence: CDR1 SQVTM, CDR2 ANQGSEA. The CDR3: CSVEEGAPDGYTF. The CDR3 DNA reads as TGCAGCGTTGAAGAGGGGGCGCCTGATGGCTACACCTTC.

The chain has TRBV18 and TRBJ2-6; maybe TRBD2 (6 bases). CDR1 is KGHSH, CDR2 LQKENI, per germline. The CDR3 has 16 amino acids. The V gene lost 2 bases and the J gene lost 0 bases, with 8 bases spanning the gap. The CDR3 reads CASSPFSGSGANVLTF. As DNA, the CDR3 is TGTGCCAGCTCACCATTTAGCGGCTCTGGGGCCAACGTCCTGACTTTC.

This clone was recorded a few times. The CDR3 spells CASSQPTRRKYNEQFF. CDR3 DNA sequence: TGCGCCAGCAGCCAACCGACTAGGCGAAAATACAATGAGCAGTTCTTC. The chain combines TRBV4-1 with TRBJ2-1, with D perhaps TRBD2 (6 bases). The CDR3 consists of 16 residues. Trimming took off 2 bases at V and 4 bases at J, with 15 bases between the two ends. The germline V gene encodes CDR1 MGHRA and CDR2 YSYEKL.

The chain links TRBV4-1 to TRBJ1-4; 9 bases agree with TRBD1. Germline V gives CDR1 MGHRA, CDR2 YSYEKL. The CDR3 totals 18 residues. With 0 bases clipped from V and 8 bases from J, the junction kept 13 bases outside the gene matches. The CDR3 DNA is TGCGCCAGCAGCCAAGACTCGACTTTGACAGGGGGAATCGAAAAACTGTTTTTT. It is translated as CASSQDSTLTGGIEKLFF.

This clone was observed a single time. The V gene is TRBV28, the J gene TRBJ2-1, with a weak D call TRBD1 (5 bases). Trimming left V 3 bases short and J 4 bases short, with 10 bases between. CDR1 MDHEN and CDR2 SYDVKM come from the germline V gene. This CDR3 is built from 14 residues. CDR3 region: CASSLQQGYNEQFF. In DNA, the CDR3 is TGTGCCAGCAGTTTGCAGCAGGGTTACAATGAGCAGTTCTTC.

The genes are TRBV19 and TRBJ1-1; 7 nucleotides line up with TRBD1. CDR1 and CDR2 from the germline V gene are LNHDA and SQIVND (reference sequence). The CDR3 sequence is 13 residues long. V shed 4 bases and J 3 bases; nucleotides not matched to a gene: 2. CDR3: CASSTQGDTEAFF. CDR3 sequence (DNA): TGTGCCAGTAGTACTCAGGGGGACACTGAAGCTTTCTTT.

V usage is TRBV19 and J usage is TRBJ1-5; 7 bases match TRBD1. CDR1 and CDR2 (germline): LNHDA, SQIVND (reference sequence). This CDR3 comprises 14 residues. With 7 bases clipped from V and 5 bases from J, the junction kept 8 bases outside the gene matches. The CDR3 coding sequence is TGTGCCAGTAAAGATGACAGGGAAGATCAGCCCCAGCATTTT. This sequence encodes CASKDDREDQPQHF. The full variable domain, with the rest looked up from reference TRBV19 and TRBJ1-5, is DGGITQSPKYLFRKEGQNVTLSCEQNLNHDAMYWYRQDPGQGLRLIYYSQIVNDFQKGDIAEGYSVSREKKESFPLTVTSAQKNPTAFYLCASKDDREDQPQHFGDGTRLSIL.

The V gene is TRBV7-3, the J gene TRBJ2-1; 9 bases agree with TRBD2. Germline V gives CDR1 SGHTA, CDR2 FQGTGA. J lost 4 bases, V lost 5 bases, and 9 bases had no gene match. CDR3 length: 16 residues. CDR3 in amino acids: CASSRSGAGGYNEQFF. DNA for the CDR3: TGTGCCAGCAGCCGATCGGGGGCGGGAGGGTACAATGAGCAGTTCTTC.

This clone was recorded once. The V gene is TRBV28, the J gene TRBJ2-5; 7 bases align to TRBD1. The CDR3 runs 15 residues. The germline V gene encodes CDR1 MDHEN and CDR2 SYDVKM. With V trimmed by 5 bases and J by 0 bases, 6 bases remained unmatched. This chain's CDR3 is CASSLQTGNQETQYF. As DNA, the CDR3 is TGTGCCAGCAGTCTACAGACAGGGAACCAAGAGACCCAGTACTTC.

The gene calls are TRBV18 and TRBJ2-1; D is possibly TRBD2 (5 bases). The CDR3 consists of 17 residues. Germline V gene data show CDR1 as KGHSH and CDR2 as LQKENI. V was cut by 2 bases and J by 8 bases, with 22 bases left in between. This chain's CDR3 is CASSPKDTRLGLDEQFF. As DNA, the CDR3 is TGTGCCAGCTCACCAAAAGACACTAGACTCGGGTTGGATGAGCAGTTCTTC.

Note on this clone: Within the sample, other DNA sequences also encode this same CDR3. V usage is TRBV7-2 and J usage is TRBJ2-3; weak D call: TRBD1 (6 bases). Germline lookup yields CDR1 SGHTA and CDR2 FQGNSA. CDR3 length: 14 amino acids. The ends were cut back, 6 bases at V and 0 bases at J, with 10 bases in the middle. The CDR3 bases are TGTGCCAGCAGTTACGACAGGAGCACAGATACGCAGTATTTT. Protein: CASSYDRSTDTQYF. Full variable domain (remainder filled in from reference TRBV7-2 and TRBJ2-3): GAGVSQSPSNKVTEKGKDVELRCDPISGHTALYWYRQSLGQGLEFLIYFQGNSAPDKSGLPSDRFSAERTGGSVSTLTIQRTQQEDSAVYLCASSYDRSTDTQYFGPGTRLTVL.

The chain has TRBV5-5 and TRBJ2-7, with 9 bases fitting TRBD1. The germline V gene has CDR1 SGHKS and CDR2 YYEKEE (reference sequence). V shed 4 bases, J shed 7 bases, and the junction held 12 bases outside the gene matches. The length of the CDR3 is 15 residues. The CDR3 region is CASSMSWGQGGEQYF. The CDR3 DNA reads as TGTGCCAGCAGCATGTCCTGGGGACAGGGAGGGGAGCAGTACTTC.

The V gene is TRBV10-2, the J gene TRBJ2-2; D remains ambiguous. Germline V gene data show CDR1 as WSHSY and CDR2 as SAAADI. The CDR3 has 13 amino acids. The ends were cut back, 9 bases at V and 1 base at J, with 9 bases in the middle. The CDR3 region is CASCSMNTGELFF. Written as DNA, the CDR3 is TGCGCCAGTTGTAGTATGAACACCGGGGAGCTGTTTTTT.

This clone came up a few times. The chain links TRBV9 to TRBJ2-5, with TRBD1 identical over 7 bases. CDR1 SGDLS and CDR2 YYNGEE come from the germline V gene. V lost 2 bases to trimming and J lost 9 bases; unmatched junction nucleotides: 13. The CDR3 has 15 residues. This CDR3 reads CASSVRDSGPAAQYF. For the CDR3, the DNA is TGTGCCAGCAGCGTTCGGGACAGCGGCCCCGCGGCCCAGTACTTC.